A selection of T cell receptor beta chains follows, all from one sample in a study of blood T cell repertoires in COVID-19. The data were produced by immunoSEQ multiplex PCR, yet TCRdb's version contains in-frame clones alone and is incomplete. The table has roughly 210,000 clones, around 80% seen once. The sample was peripheral blood. These receptors came from a woman older than 75 with COVID-19, enrolled during active disease. The CDR3 runs from the conserved cysteine through the conserved F or W. D genes are given only for firm matches. Size values are once, few and many counts, or a class for expanded clones, and some rows have none.

j_call clone_size d_call v_call cdr3_nt cdr3_aa
TRBJ2-3 NA TRBD1 TRBV7-2 TGTGCCAGCAGCAGCCGGGACAGAGACACAGATACGCAGTATTTT CASSSRDRDTDTQYF
TRBJ2-1 few NA TRBV2 TGTGCCAGCAGAGTAGGAGCGGGCGGTGAGCAGTTCTTC CASRVGAGGEQFF
TRBJ1-5 NA NA TRBV3-1/TRBV3-2 TGTGCCAGCAACCAAGGGGGGGGAAATCAGCCCCAGCATTTT CASNQGGGNQPQHF
TRBJ1-1 NA NA TRBV3-1/TRBV3-2 TGTGCCAGCAGCGCCCTTGAGGGGGGGACTGAAGCTTTCTTT CASSALEGGTEAFF
TRBJ2-7 NA TRBD1 TRBV5-1 TGCGCCAGCTTTGAGGGGACAGGGAACAACGAGCAGTACTTC CASFEGTGNNEQYF
TRBJ1-6 NA NA TRBV5-4 TGTGCCAGCAGCTTGGATCGGGGGGGGGATTCACCCCTCCACTTT CASSLDRGGDSPLHF
TRBJ2-2 NA TRBD2 TRBV7-3 TGTGCCAGCAGCTTAAGTACTAGCGGGGTCACCGGGGAGCTGTTTTTT CASSLSTSGVTGELFF
TRBJ2-3 once TRBD1 TRBV5-1 TGCGCCAGCAGCTTGGCCGACGACAGGGTGGGCACAGATACGCAGTATTTT CASSLADDRVGTDTQYF
TRBJ1-1 NA NA TRBV30 TGTGCCTGGAGTGGACAGTTGAACACTGAAGCTTTCTTT CAWSGQLNTEAFF
TRBJ1-2 NA TRBD1 TRBV5-1 TGCGCCAGCAGCTTGGGACAGGGGATCAATGGCTACACCTTC CASSLGQGINGYTF
TRBJ1-4 NA TRBD1 TRBV28 TGTGCCAGCAGGGGACAGGGAACCCCGAATGAAAAACTGTTTTTT CASRGQGTPNEKLFF
TRBJ2-1 NA NA TRBV27 TGTGCCAGCAGTTTAATTGGACAGTCCTACAATGAGCAGTTCTTC CASSLIGQSYNEQFF